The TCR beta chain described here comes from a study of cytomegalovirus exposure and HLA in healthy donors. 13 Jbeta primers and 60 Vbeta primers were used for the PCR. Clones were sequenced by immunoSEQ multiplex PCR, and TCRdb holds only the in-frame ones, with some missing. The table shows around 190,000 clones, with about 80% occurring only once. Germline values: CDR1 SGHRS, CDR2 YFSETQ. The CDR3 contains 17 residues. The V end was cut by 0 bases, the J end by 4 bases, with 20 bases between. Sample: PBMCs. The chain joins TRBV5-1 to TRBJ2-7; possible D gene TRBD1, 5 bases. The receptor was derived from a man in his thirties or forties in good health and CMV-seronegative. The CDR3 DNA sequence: TGCGCCAGCAGCTTGGCCACCGGACACGCCTTACAATACGAGCAGTACTTC. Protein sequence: CASSLATGHALQYEQYF.